Sequencing of this TCR beta chain was carried out in a study of cytomegalovirus exposure and HLA in healthy donors. Overall study results and limits: Later analysis demonstrated an association between a missense DCLRE1C variant and TCR beta V- and J-gene trimming. For most TCR beta V segments, an earlier analysis put the productive rate at about 87% or about 30% of the time. It was 150 to 200 TCR beta chains that were listed as cytomegalovirus-associated.

Trimming took 1 base from V and 2 from J; bases not matched to a gene: 13. The CDR3 loop spans 18 amino acids. CDR1 SGHAT and CDR2 FQNNGV come from the germline V gene. Both 60 Vbeta primers and 13 Jbeta primers went into the PCR. Sequenced by immunoSEQ multiplex PCR; TCRdb stores in-frame clones only, minus some. There are 130,000 or so clones in the sample; around 74% occur only once, and about 3% lies in the top ten. Comments on this clone: What it binds is not known.

The material sequenced was PBMCs. This receptor was taken from a man aged 25 to 45 in good health and CMV-seronegative. The chain joins TRBV11-2 to TRBJ1-1, with 7 bases matching TRBD1. The CDR3 protein is CASSLGRFNRGRNTEAFF. As DNA, the CDR3 is TGTGCCAGCAGCTTAGGGAGATTTAACAGGGGTCGAAACACTGAAGCTTTCTTT.